The 32 T cell receptor beta chains below all came from one sample that was sequenced in a study of vaccination and CD4 T cells after COVID-19. No antigens are known for them. The treatment here: roughly 10-day PBMC culture with coronavirus spike peptide pools or control peptides (ViraFEST assay). With the Oncomine TCR Beta short-read assay, DNA from cultured CD4+ T cells was sequenced. One entry per CDR3 protein results from TCRdb running MiXCR on the PCR reads. The sample holds about 16,000 distinct CDR3 sequences; roughly 50% are singletons and the top ten take approximately 7.2%. What was sequenced was CD4+ T cells from blood, cultured in vitro. These receptors all stem from a human donor who had recovered from COVID-19.

V gene TRBV20-1 combines with J gene TRBJ2-2; TRBD2 aligns across 10 bases. The CDR3 runs to 18 residues. V dropped 0 bases and J dropped 4; count of bases not matched to a gene: 11. The germline V gene encodes CDR1 DFQATT and CDR2 SNEGSKA (reference sequence). As DNA, the CDR3 is TGCAGTGCTAGAGATCTTAGAATAGCGGGAGGCGGCACCGGGGAGCTGTTTTTT. It specifies CSARDLRIAGGGTGELFF.

This clonotype has only a few counts. The V call is TRBV6-2 or TRBV6-3, the J call TRBJ1-1; 7 bases are a match to TRBD1. CDR3 length equals 12 residues. V trimming: 6 bases; J trimming: 11 bases; junction bases outside the gene matches: 9. Germline V gives CDR1 MNHEY, CDR2 SVGEGT. As DNA, the CDR3 is TGTGCCAGCAGCAGACAGGGAAGGCATGCTTTCTTT. Translating gives CASSRQGRHAFF.

The gene calls are TRBV6-5 and TRBJ1-1, with 7 bases lining up with TRBD1. This CDR3 comprises 12 residues. The germline CDR1 and CDR2 sequences are MNHEY and SVGAGI. J gave up 8 bases and V 6 bases, and 6 bases lay outside the gene matches. Here the CDR3 reads CASSYRGVEAFF. CDR3 DNA sequence: TGTGCCAGCAGCTACAGGGGAGTGGAAGCTTTCTTT.

The chain couples TRBV7-9 to TRBJ1-6, with a possible D match to TRBD1 (5 bases). Germline CDR1 and CDR2: SEHNR and FQNEAQ (reference sequence). Deletions cut 1 base from V and 4 bases from J, with 14 bases between. The CDR3 is 17 residues long. CDR3 region: CASSLVPGPGYNSPLHF. The CDR3 DNA sequence: TGTGCCAGCAGCTTAGTTCCGGGACCGGGATATAATTCACCCCTCCACTTT.

In this sample, this clonotype turned up a few times. The chain links TRBV21-1 to TRBJ1-1; the DNA was not compared with TRBD1, the D call given in the table. TRBV21-1 constitutes a pseudogene. This CDR3 comprises 14 residues. CDR3 coding DNA: TGTGCCAGCAGCACTCCCGGGACAAAGATTGAAGCTTTCTTT. This encodes CASSTPGTKIEAFF.

With regard to this clonotype: Germline and junction disagree at one end, which may indicate a read error. The chain recombines TRBV2 with TRBJ2-2; 9 bases are shared with TRBD1. CDR3 size: 17 residues. The germline CDR1 and CDR2 sequences are SNHLY and FYNNEI. In DNA form, the CDR3 reads TGTGCCAGCAGTAAAGCCTTGTGGACAGGGGACACCGGGGAGCTGTTTTTT. Translation gives CASSKALWTGDTGELFF. Combining the CDR3 with reference TRBV2 and TRBJ2-2 gives the whole variable domain EPEVTQTPSHQVTQMGQEVILRCVPISNHLYFYWYRQILGQKVEFLVSFYNNEISEKSEIFDDQFSVERPDGSNFTLKIRSTKLEDSAMYFCASSKALWTGDTGELFFGEGSRLTVL.

The V gene is TRBV27, the J gene TRBJ1-2, with unresolved D. Trimming stripped 5 bases from V and 6 bases from J, with 16 bases between. The CDR3 covers 14 residues. Germline V gene lookup returns CDR1 MNHEY and CDR2 SMNVEV (reference sequence). In DNA form, the CDR3 reads TGTGCCAGCAGTATCGGTATGGGAGTGAATGGCTACACCTTC. Protein product: CASSIGMGVNGYTF.

CDR3 in amino acids: CATSSGGSTDTQYF. CDR3 bases: TGTGCCACCAGTTCAGGGGGGAGCACAGATACGCAGTATTTT. The chain combines TRBV24-1 with TRBJ2-3, with D perhaps TRBD1 (7 bases). CDR3 length equals 14 residues. Germline values: CDR1 KGHDR, CDR2 SFDVKD. The V and J ends lost 6 bases and 0 bases respectively, with 9 bases between them.

This clonotype has more than one count but fewer than ten. CDR3: CASIKGQGQGNTIYF. Here the CDR3 DNA reads TGTGCCAGCATCAAGGGGCAGGGGCAAGGAAACACCATATATTTT. The genes are TRBV6-1 and TRBJ1-3, with D possibly TRBD1 on 6 matching bases. From germline, CDR1 is MNHNS and CDR2 SASEGT. The CDR3 consists of 15 residues. Trimming removed 7 bases at V and 4 bases at J, with 17 bases between.

The table lists this clonotype with a count of one. The chain carries TRBV7-3 and TRBJ2-7, with D possibly matching TRBD1 (6 bases). Germline V gene lookup returns CDR1 SGHTA and CDR2 FQGTGA. Trimming took off 0 bases at V and 4 bases at J, with 13 bases between the two ends. The CDR3 covers 15 residues. Here the CDR3 reads CASSLTAQGLYEQYF. The CDR3 DNA reads as TGTGCCAGCAGCTTAACAGCGCAGGGGCTTTACGAGCAGTACTTC.

In its sample, this clonotype was seen a few times. V and J are TRBV6-5 and TRBJ2-7; 12 bases agree with TRBD1. V lost 4 bases, J lost 7 bases, and 5 bases stayed unmatched. The germline CDR1 and CDR2 sequences are MNHEY and SVGAGI. The length of the CDR3 is 14 residues. The CDR3, as DNA: TGTGCCAGCAGTTCCGGGACAGGGGGCGTTGAGCAGTACTTC. This sequence encodes CASSSGTGGVEQYF.

This clonotype was seen a handful of times. At one end, the junction sequence differs from germline, possibly due to a read error. V and J are TRBV7-2 and TRBJ1-6; no reliable D call. Germline CDR1 SGHTA, CDR2 FQGNSA. The CDR3 consists of 12 residues. The CDR3 coding sequence is TGTGCCAGCAGCACGAGTAATTTACCCCTCCACTTT. Translated, it gives CASSTSNLPLHF.

CDR3 loop: CASSLEEEFEQFF. Written as DNA, the CDR3 is TGTGCCAGCAGCTTAGAAGAGGAGTTTGAGCAGTTCTTC. V and J are TRBV7-2 and TRBJ2-1; no clear D. Trimming shortened V by 1 base and J by 9 bases, and 10 bases separated the two germline ends. CDR1 and CDR2 from the germline V gene are SGHTA and FQGNSA. The CDR3 covers 13 residues.

The CDR3 loop reads CASSLVGGASNTEAFF. The CDR3 DNA sequence: TGCGCCAGCAGCCTGGTAGGTGGAGCGTCGAACACTGAAGCTTTCTTT. The chain carries TRBV5-1 and TRBJ1-1, with D hard to call. The CDR3 is 16 residues long. The ends were cut back, 4 bases at V and 1 base at J, with 17 bases in the middle. Germline CDR1 reads SGHRS; CDR2 reads YFSETQ.

In DNA, the CDR3 is TGTGCCACCAGTGATTTGGTTAGAAATGGCTACACCTTC. This sequence encodes CATSDLVRNGYTF. The gene calls are TRBV24-1 and TRBJ1-2; D ambiguous. This CDR3 comprises 13 residues. From germline, CDR1 is KGHDR and CDR2 SFDVKD. Trimming left V 0 bases short and J 6 bases short, with 7 bases between.

The CDR3 sequence: CASSLQGNTEAFF. The CDR3 DNA reads TGCGCCAGCAGCTTGCAAGGTAACACTGAAGCTTTCTTT. This chain uses TRBV5-1 with TRBJ1-1; no firm D call. The CDR3 runs to 13 residues. The germline CDR1 and CDR2 sequences are SGHRS and YFSETQ. V lost 1 base, J lost 2 bases, and 6 bases lay in between.

The chain combines TRBV15 with TRBJ1-5, with D uncertain. The CDR3 runs to 14 residues. Trimming removed 0 bases from V and 7 bases from J, with 10 bases in between. CDR1 is LNHNV and CDR2 is YYDKDF in the germline V gene (reference sequence). CDR3 amino acids: CATSREGEGQPQHF. DNA for the CDR3: TGTGCCACCAGCAGAGAGGGTGAAGGACAGCCCCAGCATTTT.

This clonotype was seen a few times. V is TRBV6-1 and J is TRBJ1-1; D remains unclear. Trimming removed 8 bases at V and 8 bases at J, with 15 bases between. Germline CDR1 reads MNHNS; CDR2 reads SASEGT. The CDR3 totals 12 residues. CDR3 in DNA: TGTGCCAGCCTGAGCAGAACGTCAGAAGCTTTCTTT. Residues: CASLSRTSEAFF.

This clonotype has only a few counts. CDR3 loop: CASRRTGFMNTEAFF. In DNA, the CDR3 is TGTGCCAGCAGGAGGACAGGATTCATGAACACTGAAGCTTTCTTT. The rearrangement uses TRBV7-9 and TRBJ1-1; 7 bases are a match to TRBD1. The CDR3 length is 15 residues. In germline, CDR1 is SEHNR, CDR2 FQNEAQ (reference sequence). J lost 0 bases, V lost 6 bases, and 7 bases had no gene match. Supplemented by reference TRBV7-9 and TRBJ1-1, the full variable domain reads DTGVSQNPRHKITKRGQNVTFRCDPISEHNRLYWYRQTLGQGPEFLTYFQNEAQLEKSRLLSDRFSAERPKGSFSTLEIQRTEQGDSAMYLCASRRTGFMNTEAFFGQGTRLTVV.

This clonotype was counted between two and nine times. One junction end does not reproduce the germline sequence, and a read error may be involved. CDR3: CSVDYGYTF. The DNA for the CDR3 is TGCAGTGTTGACTATGGCTACACCTTC. The chain links TRBV29-1 to TRBJ1-2; the D is unclear. This CDR3 spans 9 amino acids. Germline V CDR1 and CDR2: SQVTM, ANQGSEA.

The chain combines TRBV11-3 with TRBJ2-3; 8 bases map to TRBD2. V shed 6 bases, J shed 8 bases, and the junction held 10 bases outside the gene matches. CDR3 length: 14 residues. Germline CDR1 is SGHNT and CDR2 is YENEEA. CDR3 sequence reads: CASSPRTSLGTQYF. For the CDR3, the DNA is TGTGCCAGCAGTCCTCGGACTAGCCTCGGTACGCAGTATTTT.

The gene calls are TRBV7-3 and TRBJ2-2, with 14 nucleotides matching TRBD2. Trimming cost V 2 bases and J 7 bases; bases outside gene matches: 6. The germline CDR1 and CDR2 sequences are SGHTA and FQGTGA. CDR3 length: 17 amino acids. The CDR3, as DNA: TGTGCCAGCAGCTTAGGACTTGGACTAGCGGGAGGCGGGGAGCTGTTTTTT. Translating gives CASSLGLGLAGGGELFF.

The chain links TRBV18 to TRBJ1-5; TRBD1 agrees at 7 bases. This CDR3 is 15 amino acids long. Germline assignment: CDR1 KGHSH and CDR2 LQKENI. The V segment lost 4 bases and the J segment 5 bases; nucleotides outside the gene matches: 8. The CDR3 DNA reads as TGTGCCAGCTCACTATCGCAGGGGGGAGATCAGCCCCAGCATTTT. The encoded protein is CASSLSQGGDQPQHF. Supplemented by reference TRBV18 and TRBJ1-5, the full variable domain reads NAGVMQNPRHLVRRRGQEARLRCSPMKGHSHVYWYRQLPEEGLKFMVYLQKENIIDESGMPKERFSAEFPKEGPSILRIQQVVRGDSAAYFCASSLSQGGDQPQHFGDGTRLSIL.

This chain joins TRBV11-2 and TRBJ2-1; D may be TRBD2 (5 bases). The CDR3 runs 14 residues. The germline CDR1 and CDR2 sequences are SGHAT and FQNNGV. V dropped 1 base and J dropped 9 bases, with 13 bases sitting between them. The CDR3 protein is CASSLAVVASEQFF. The DNA of the CDR3 is TGTGCCAGCAGCTTAGCCGTGGTAGCGTCTGAGCAGTTCTTC.

The chain links TRBV6-5 to TRBJ1-2; no firm D call. CDR1 and CDR2 from the germline V gene are MNHEY and SVGAGI. The CDR3 is made up of 15 amino acids. V lost 0 bases, J lost 0 bases, and 8 bases lay in between. The CDR3 reads CASSYSGTSNYGYTF. CDR3 DNA sequence: TGTGCCAGCAGTTACTCGGGCACATCTAACTATGGCTACACCTTC.

The chain links TRBV30 to TRBJ1-1; unclear D gene. The ends were cut back, 0 bases at V and 3 bases at J, with 8 bases in the middle. CDR1 and CDR2 from the germline V gene are GTSNPN and SVGIG (reference sequence). The length of the CDR3 is 13 residues. Written as DNA, the CDR3 is TGTGCCTGGAGTGTAAGCCCTTACACTGAAGCTTTCTTT. Translation: CAWSVSPYTEAFF.

The CDR3 nucleotides are TGTGCCAGCAGTTACTCGGGGGACAGGGGTTATTCACCCCTCCACTTT. Encoded protein: CASSYSGDRGYSPLHF. V usage is TRBV6-5 and J usage is TRBJ1-6; 10 bases map to TRBD1. Germline V lookup: CDR1 MNHEY, CDR2 SVGAGI. V was clipped by 0 bases and J by 8 bases; unmatched bases: 4. The CDR3 spans 16 residues.

This clonotype was counted only a few times. The chain uses TRBV30 and TRBJ1-2; the D is unclear. The CDR3 has 13 residues. Trimming cost V 3 bases and J 6 bases, with 14 bases left between them. CDR1 GTSNPN and CDR2 SVGIG come from the germline V gene (reference sequence). This chain's CDR3 is CAWRKRDYHGYTF. The CDR3 DNA follows: TGTGCCTGGAGGAAGAGGGATTACCATGGCTACACCTTC.

The rearrangement uses TRBV12-3 or TRBV12-4 and TRBJ1-3; 7 bases agree with TRBD1. The V segment lost 6 bases and the J segment 0 bases; nucleotides outside the gene matches: 5. The CDR3 totals 15 residues. Written as DNA, the CDR3 is TGTGCCAGCAGAAGACAGGGCCTCTCTGGAAACACCATATATTTT. Its protein is CASRRQGLSGNTIYF.

The V call is TRBV12-3 or TRBV12-4, the J call TRBJ2-6, with D possibly matching TRBD2 (6 bases). This CDR3 is 18 amino acids long. V lost 1 base and J 1 base, leaving 14 bases between the germline ends. The CDR3 sequence is CASSLGRRGPSGANVLTF. Written as DNA, the CDR3 is TGTGCCAGCAGTTTAGGTAGGAGGGGCCCGTCTGGGGCCAACGTCCTGACTTTC.

The chain combines TRBV2 with TRBJ1-2, with 7 bases matching TRBD1. This CDR3 is built from 15 residues. V shed 4 bases, J shed 2 bases, and the junction held 7 bases outside the gene matches. Germline CDR1 reads SNHLY; CDR2 reads FYNNEI. The DNA of the CDR3 is TGTGCCAGCAGTGGCGTTAGGGGGCACAACTATGGCTACACCTTC. This translates into CASSGVRGHNYGYTF.

The chain carries TRBV25-1 and TRBJ2-3, with D perhaps matching TRBD1 (5 bases). From germline, CDR1 is MGHDK and CDR2 SYGVNS. The CDR3 has 11 amino acids. Trimming left V 6 bases short and J 5 bases short, with 6 bases between. CDR3: CASRGEDTQYF. The CDR3 nucleotides are TGTGCCAGCAGAGGGGAAGATACGCAGTATTTT.